A selection of T cell receptor beta chains follows, all from one sample in a study of blood T cell repertoires in COVID-19. Assay used: immunoSEQ multiplex PCR; TCRdb lists only in-frame clones, some missing. This table holds 200,000 to 250,000 clones, 85% to 90% found once. The source material was peripheral blood. Receptors originate from a man aged 60-69 years who had recovered from COVID-19. Each CDR3 is given with its conserved first and last residue. A D gene is named only where the DNA matches it firmly. For some rows the clone size is stated as once, few or many, or as a class when expanded; others skip it.

clone_size: NA
j_call: TRBJ2-2
cdr3_length: 13
d_call: NA
v_call: TRBV6-2/TRBV6-3
cdr3_nt: TGTGCCAGCAGTTACCTCGCGGGCGGGGAGCTGTTTTTT
cdr3_aa: CASSYLAGGELFF

clone_size: NA
j_call: TRBJ1-1
cdr3_length: 16
d_call: NA
v_call: TRBV7-2
cdr3_nt: TGTGCCAGCAGCTTAGGCCCCATAAAGGGAGCCACTGAAGCTTTCTTT
cdr3_aa: CASSLGPIKGATEAFF

clone_size: NA
j_call: TRBJ1-3
cdr3_length: 14
d_call: NA
v_call: TRBV30
cdr3_nt: TGTGCCTGGAGTAGCCAGGGCATCGGAAACACCATATATTTT
cdr3_aa: CAWSSQGIGNTIYF

clone_size: NA
j_call: TRBJ2-7
cdr3_length: 13
d_call: NA
v_call: TRBV3-1/TRBV3-2
cdr3_nt: TGTGCCAGCAGCCAAGGGGGCCAGAGGGAGCAGTACTTC
cdr3_aa: CASSQGGQREQYF

clone_size: NA
j_call: TRBJ1-4
cdr3_length: 15
d_call: TRBD1
v_call: TRBV7-8
cdr3_nt: TGTGCCAGCAGCTTTTACAGGGGTGAGGATGAAAAACTGTTTTTT
cdr3_aa: CASSFYRGEDEKLFF

clone_size: NA
j_call: TRBJ1-1
cdr3_length: 15
d_call: TRBD1
v_call: TRBV27
cdr3_nt: TGTGCCAGCAGTTTCCAACAGGGGGCTAGGACTGAAGCTTTCTTT
cdr3_aa: CASSFQQGARTEAFF

clone_size: NA
j_call: TRBJ1-2
cdr3_length: 15
d_call: TRBD1
v_call: TRBV6-6
cdr3_nt: TGTGCCAGCAGTTCCGCCAGGGGGAAGGGGTATGGCTACACCTTC
cdr3_aa: CASSSARGKGYGYTF

clone_size: NA
j_call: TRBJ1-3
cdr3_length: 16
d_call: TRBD1
v_call: TRBV11-2
cdr3_nt: TGTGCCAGCAGCTCCAGGACAGGGCTAGGGGGAAACACCATATATTTT
cdr3_aa: CASSSRTGLGGNTIYF

clone_size: NA
j_call: TRBJ2-3
cdr3_length: 17
d_call: NA
v_call: TRBV7-2
cdr3_nt: TGTGCCAGCAGCTTAGGTCCGCGACTGTCTAGCACAGATACGCAGTATTTT
cdr3_aa: CASSLGPRLSSTDTQYF

clone_size: NA
j_call: TRBJ2-7
cdr3_length: 12
d_call: NA
v_call: TRBV3-1/TRBV3-2
cdr3_nt: TGTGCCAGCAGCCCAAACGGGGACGAGCAGTACTTC
cdr3_aa: CASSPNGDEQYF

clone_size: NA
j_call: TRBJ2-7
cdr3_length: 17
d_call: NA
v_call: TRBV30
cdr3_nt: TGTGCCTGGCTAAGGGGGTCGCGGGGGCCCCCCTCCTACGAGCAGTACTTC
cdr3_aa: CAWLRGSRGPPSYEQYF

clone_size: NA
j_call: TRBJ2-7
cdr3_length: 14
d_call: TRBD2
v_call: TRBV19
cdr3_nt: TGTGCCAGTAGGAAGGCGGCGGGGGCCTACGAGCAGTACTTC
cdr3_aa: CASRKAAGAYEQYF

clone_size: NA
j_call: TRBJ1-1
cdr3_length: 15
d_call: TRBD1
v_call: TRBV5-1
cdr3_nt: TGCGCCAGCAGCTTGGGGGTGACAGGGGTTGATGAAGCTTTCTTT
cdr3_aa: CASSLGVTGVDEAFF

clone_size: NA
j_call: TRBJ1-2
cdr3_length: 13
d_call: NA
v_call: TRBV14
cdr3_nt: TGTGCCAGCAGCCGTGATAGATACTATGGCTACACCTTC
cdr3_aa: CASSRDRYYGYTF

clone_size: few
j_call: TRBJ1-6
cdr3_length: 13
d_call: NA
v_call: TRBV30
cdr3_nt: TGTGCCTGGACGCCGGGGGGGGATTCACCCCTCCACTTT
cdr3_aa: CAWTPGGDSPLHF

clone_size: NA
j_call: TRBJ1-1
cdr3_length: 12
d_call: NA
v_call: TRBV7-9
cdr3_nt: TGTGCCAGCAGCTTACAACAGAGTGAAGCTTTCTTT
cdr3_aa: CASSLQQSEAFF

clone_size: NA
j_call: TRBJ1-1
cdr3_length: 13
d_call: NA
v_call: TRBV3-1/TRBV3-2
cdr3_nt: TGTGCCAGCAGCCAAGAACAGGGCGCTGAAGCTTTCTTT
cdr3_aa: CASSQEQGAEAFF

clone_size: NA
j_call: TRBJ1-5
cdr3_length: 14
d_call: NA
v_call: TRBV6-5
cdr3_nt: TGTGCCAGCAGCCTCGGGTCCCGCAATCAGCCCCAGCATTTT
cdr3_aa: CASSLGSRNQPQHF

clone_size: NA
j_call: TRBJ2-7
cdr3_length: 14
d_call: TRBD2
v_call: TRBV5-4
cdr3_nt: TGTGCCAGCAGACCCGGGACTAGCTCCTACGAGCAGTACTTC
cdr3_aa: CASRPGTSSYEQYF

clone_size: NA
j_call: TRBJ2-1
cdr3_length: 13
d_call: TRBD2
v_call: TRBV6-2/TRBV6-3
cdr3_nt: TGTGCCAGCAGTTACTCCGGGGGGGGAGAGCAGTTCTTC
cdr3_aa: CASSYSGGGEQFF

clone_size: NA
j_call: TRBJ1-1
cdr3_length: 15
d_call: NA
v_call: TRBV9
cdr3_nt: TGTGCCAGCAGCGTAGCGGCAGGGTGGAGCACTGAAGCTTTCTTT
cdr3_aa: CASSVAAGWSTEAFF

clone_size: NA
j_call: TRBJ2-1
cdr3_length: 18
d_call: NA
v_call: TRBV7-2
cdr3_nt: TGTGCCAGCAGCTTCGGGGGCGGGAGCGAGCGCCGTTACAATGAGCAGTTCTTC
cdr3_aa: CASSFGGGSERRYNEQFF

clone_size: NA
j_call: TRBJ1-2
cdr3_length: 14
d_call: NA
v_call: TRBV18
cdr3_nt: TGTGCCAGCTCACCACCGGTCAGGGTCCATGGCTACACCTTC
cdr3_aa: CASSPPVRVHGYTF

clone_size: NA
j_call: TRBJ2-7
cdr3_length: 13
d_call: TRBD1
v_call: TRBV18
cdr3_nt: TGTGCCAGCTCCTTGGGACAGCTCTACGAGCAGTACTTC
cdr3_aa: CASSLGQLYEQYF

clone_size: NA
j_call: TRBJ1-1
cdr3_length: 13
d_call: NA
v_call: TRBV19
cdr3_nt: TGTGCCAGTAGTATAGGGCCGAACACTGAAGCTTTCTTT
cdr3_aa: CASSIGPNTEAFF

clone_size: NA
j_call: TRBJ2-7
cdr3_length: 12
d_call: NA
v_call: TRBV29-1
cdr3_nt: TGCAGCGTGGCCGGGACTCCCTACGAGCAGTACTTC
cdr3_aa: CSVAGTPYEQYF

clone_size: once
j_call: TRBJ2-3
cdr3_length: 15
d_call: NA
v_call: TRBV6-5
cdr3_nt: TGTGCCAGCAGTTACAACGGACAGTTCACAGATACGCAGTATTTT
cdr3_aa: CASSYNGQFTDTQYF

clone_size: NA
j_call: TRBJ1-1
cdr3_length: 15
d_call: NA
v_call: TRBV24-1
cdr3_nt: TGTGCCACCAGTGACAACCGGGGGGGCGTATCTGAAGCTTTCTTT
cdr3_aa: CATSDNRGGVSEAFF

clone_size: few
j_call: TRBJ1-5
cdr3_length: 14
d_call: TRBD1
v_call: TRBV10-3
cdr3_nt: TGTGCCATCAGCATTGGACAGGGGGATCAGCCCCAGCATTTT
cdr3_aa: CAISIGQGDQPQHF